This entry lists 25 T cell receptor beta chains sequenced from one sample in a study of coeliac disease. Data came from immunoSEQ multiplex PCR; TCRdb stores just in-frame clones and leaves some out. This table has just over 7,000 clones, more than 60% appearing once. Sequencing was performed on lamina propria lymphocytes from the gut. Receptors were obtained from a woman aged 55-70 years with active celiac disease.

This clone was found once. The chain uses TRBV19 and TRBJ2-1; 12 bases align to TRBD1. V shed 6 bases, J shed 6 bases, and the junction held 6 bases outside the gene matches. CDR3 length: 15 residues. Germline loops: CDR1 LNHDA, CDR2 SQIVND (reference sequence). The CDR3 protein is CASRGQGASGNEQFF. The DNA for the CDR3 is TGTGCCAGTAGGGGACAGGGGGCGTCGGGCAATGAGCAGTTCTTC.

The gene calls are TRBV15 and TRBJ2-3; 10 nucleotides align to TRBD2. Germline CDR1 reads LNHNV; CDR2 reads YYDKDF (reference sequence). CDR3 size: 21 residues. The V gene end was trimmed by 0 bases and the J gene end by 3 bases; junction bases not matched to a gene: 18. The CDR3: CATSRDNPRTSSGGRTDTQYF. The CDR3, as DNA: TGTGCCACCAGCAGAGATAATCCGAGGACTAGTAGCGGGGGGCGAACAGATACGCAGTATTTT.

The genes are TRBV6-6 and TRBJ1-2; D remains ambiguous. The CDR3 totals 16 residues. Trimming cost V 4 bases and J 6 bases, with 21 bases left between them. Germline V CDR1 and CDR2: MNHNY, SVGAGI (reference sequence). The CDR3 protein is CASSSSMRQIYDGYTF. In DNA, the CDR3 is TGTGCCAGCAGTTCCTCTATGAGGCAGATTTATGATGGCTACACCTTC.

This chain's CDR3 is CASSPSRDTYEQYF. CDR3 nucleotide sequence: TGTGCCAGCAGCCCGAGCAGGGACACCTACGAGCAGTACTTC. The chain uses TRBV7-2 and TRBJ2-7, with a possible D match to TRBD1 (6 bases). Germline V gives CDR1 SGHTA, CDR2 FQGNSA. The ends were cut back, 5 bases at V and 2 bases at J, with 13 bases in the middle. CDR3 length: 14 amino acids.

The DNA for the CDR3 is TGCGCCAGCAGCCAAGGACCAAATTACCTAGCGGCACCTCCTCGGCAGTACTTC. Translated: CASSQGPNYLAAPPRQYF. The J gene is TRBJ2-7, the V gene TRBV4-3; the match to TRBD2 covers 7 bases. V gave up 1 base and J gave up 9 bases; unmatched junction bases: 21. This CDR3 spans 18 amino acids. From germline, CDR1 is LGHNA and CDR2 YSLEER.

This chain connects TRBV5-4 to TRBJ2-1, with 7 bases identical to TRBD2. Germline V gives CDR1 SGHNT, CDR2 YYREEE (reference sequence). With V trimmed by 3 bases and J by 0 bases, 12 bases remained unmatched. CDR3 length equals 18 residues. CDR3 DNA sequence: TGTGCCAGCAGCTCACCGCTACGAAGCGGGACCTCCTACAATGAGCAGTTCTTC. Protein: CASSSPLRSGTSYNEQFF.

This chain joins TRBV27 and TRBJ2-7, with 9 nucleotides matching TRBD1. The germline gives CDR1 MNHEY, CDR2 SMNVEV (reference sequence). V trimming: 7 bases; J trimming: 5 bases; junction bases outside the gene matches: 12. This CDR3 spans 15 amino acids. Here the CDR3 DNA reads TGTGCCAGCATAAATTTGGGACAGGGTAGGGACGAGCAGTACTTC. It codes for CASINLGQGRDEQYF.

This chain connects TRBV6-4 to TRBJ2-3, with a tentative D call TRBD2 (6 bases). The germline V and J ends were trimmed by 0 bases and 1 base, with 20 bases remaining between them. Germline V gene data show CDR1 as MRHNA and CDR2 as SNTAGT. This CDR3 has 19 amino acids. CDR3 protein: CASSDSKGRELRGTDTQYF. Here the CDR3 DNA reads TGTGCCAGCAGTGACTCGAAGGGGCGGGAACTTAGGGGCACAGATACGCAGTATTTT.

The genes are TRBV7-3 and TRBJ2-1; tentatively, D is TRBD2 (5 bases). The germline V gene encodes CDR1 SGHTA and CDR2 FQGTGA. The germline V and J ends were trimmed by 10 bases and 7 bases, with 17 bases remaining between them. This CDR3 has 13 residues. For the CDR3, the DNA is TGTGCCACCGGACTTGCGGGCGGTAATGAGCAGTTCTTC. Translated: CATGLAGGNEQFF.

The chain combines TRBV6-5 with TRBJ1-1, with D maybe TRBD1 (5 bases). Germline V gene lookup returns CDR1 MNHEY and CDR2 SVGAGI. This CDR3 spans 15 amino acids. Trimming took 8 bases from V and 7 from J, leaving 23 bases between them. CDR3 DNA sequence: TGTGCCAGCCACTACATGGACACCCTACATGGTGAAGCTTTCTTT. Protein: CASHYMDTLHGEAFF.

This clone appeared a few times. The genes are TRBV9 and TRBJ2-1; 8 nucleotides align to TRBD1. V trimming: 1 base; J trimming: 2 bases; junction bases outside the gene matches: 5. CDR1 SGDLS and CDR2 YYNGEE come from the germline V gene. The length of the CDR3 is 16 residues. CDR3 nucleotides: TGTGCCAGCAGCGTAACGGGACAGGCCGCCTACAATGAGCAGTTCTTC. Its translation is CASSVTGQAAYNEQFF.

There are a few counts of this clone. V gene TRBV5-5 combines with J gene TRBJ2-7, with D possibly being TRBD2 (5 bases). The germline CDR1 and CDR2 sequences are SGHKS and YYEKEE (reference sequence). The CDR3 covers 13 residues. Between the trimmed V and J ends, which lost 4 bases and 3 bases, there was a span of 11 bases. CDR3 nucleotides: TGTGCCAGCAGCCGGGATTCAAACTACGAGCAGTACTTC. Its protein product is CASSRDSNYEQYF.

J is TRBJ1-1 and V is TRBV19; no reliable D call. The CDR3 consists of 15 residues. CDR1 and CDR2 from the germline V gene are LNHDA and SQIVND (reference sequence). V lost 4 bases and J lost 0, with 12 bases in between. DNA for the CDR3: TGTGCCAGTAGTAAAGGACTGCAGCTGAACACTGAAGCTTTCTTT. This translates into CASSKGLQLNTEAFF.

The rearrangement joins TRBV14 to TRBJ2-2, with TRBD2 matching 8 bases. The CDR3 is 16 residues long. CDR1 SGHDN and CDR2 FVKESK come from the germline V gene. Trimming removed 1 base from V and 2 bases from J; junction bases left unmatched: 3. Here the CDR3 DNA reads TGTGCCAGCAGCCAAGTCGGGGGGGCTAACACCGGGGAGCTGTTTTTT. Translation gives CASSQVGGANTGELFF.

This chain joins TRBV5-1 and TRBJ2-7; TRBD1 agrees at 7 bases. The ends lost 4 bases at V and 4 bases at J; junction bases unmatched: 11. From germline, CDR1 is SGHRS and CDR2 YFSETQ. This CDR3 has 15 residues. Written as DNA, the CDR3 is TGCGCCAGCAGCCAAACAGGGGCAGCATTATACGAGCAGTACTTC. Translated: CASSQTGAALYEQYF. The whole variable domain, filled in from reference TRBV5-1 and TRBJ2-7, reads KAGVTQTPRYLIKTRGQQVTLSCSPISGHRSVSWYQQTPGQGLQFLFEYFSETQRNKGNFPGRFSGRQFSNSRSEMNVSTLELGDSALYLCASSQTGAALYEQYFGPGTRLTVT.

The chain employs TRBV30 and TRBJ1-2; D is ambiguous. The CDR3 runs to 13 residues. V was pared by 0 bases and J by 4 bases, with 9 bases between. Germline V lookup: CDR1 GTSNPN, CDR2 SVGIG (reference sequence). The chain's CDR3 is CAWSVPSAYGYTF. The CDR3, as DNA: TGTGCCTGGAGTGTACCTAGTGCCTATGGCTACACCTTC.

The chain recombines TRBV4-3 with TRBJ1-1; D unresolved. The CDR3 is 13 amino acids. Trimming left V 3 bases short and J 5 bases short, with 10 bases between. Germline V gene sequence: CDR1 LGHNA, CDR2 YSLEER. For the CDR3, the DNA is TGCGCCAGCAGCCATCCCGGGAAAACTGAAGCTTTCTTT. Amino acids: CASSHPGKTEAFF.

The chain combines TRBV9 with TRBJ2-1; 10 bases are shared with TRBD1. Germline assignment: CDR1 SGDLS and CDR2 YYNGEE. V lost 4 bases to trimming and J lost 6 bases; unmatched junction nucleotides: 10. This CDR3 comprises 16 residues. In DNA, the CDR3 is TGTGCCAGCAGCTATACCGGGACAGGGGTTGGCAATGAGCAGTTCTTC. Protein: CASSYTGTGVGNEQFF.

This chain joins TRBV6-6 and TRBJ2-7; D uncertain. CDR1 and CDR2 (germline): MNHNY, SVGAGI (reference sequence). Trimming removed 4 bases from V and 3 bases from J, with 13 bases in between. The CDR3 spans 14 residues. DNA for the CDR3: TGTGCCAGCAGTTCTACCTTTAACAGCTACGAGCAGTACTTC. Translation gives CASSSTFNSYEQYF.

This clone has a handful of counts. The chain carries TRBV19 and TRBJ2-5, with TRBD2 matching 9 bases. V gave up 6 bases and J gave up 7 bases; unmatched junction bases: 9. CDR1 is LNHDA and CDR2 is SQIVND in the germline V gene (reference sequence). The CDR3 covers 14 residues. This chain's CDR3 is CASSSSGGPGTQYF. CDR3 bases: TGTGCCAGTAGCAGTAGCGGGGGCCCAGGGACCCAGTACTTC.

The chain uses TRBV27 and TRBJ1-1; 10 bases are a match to TRBD1. J gave up 4 bases and V 2 bases, and 10 bases lay outside the gene matches. Germline V gene lookup returns CDR1 MNHEY and CDR2 SMNVEV (reference sequence). The CDR3 totals 17 residues. The CDR3 DNA sequence: TGTGCCAGCAGTTTAGTGGGGCCGGGACAGGGGACCACTGAAGCTTTCTTT. This encodes CASSLVGPGQGTTEAFF.

J is TRBJ2-3 and V is TRBV4-1; D possibly corresponds to TRBD2 (7 bases). Trimming removed 0 bases from V and 2 bases from J, with 15 bases in between. Per germline, CDR1 MGHRA and CDR2 YSYEKL. This CDR3 is 17 amino acids long. The CDR3 DNA is TGCGCCAGCAGCCAAGAACAGGGAGGGGGGGCCACAGATACGCAGTATTTT. It translates to CASSQEQGGGATDTQYF.

Worth noting for this clone: The junction shows a germline mismatch at one end, possibly a read error. The rearrangement joins TRBV11-2 to TRBJ2-7; TRBD1 matches 11 bases. Per the germline V gene, CDR1 is SGHAT and CDR2 is FQNNGV. The length of the CDR3 is 15 residues. The CDR3 loop is CASSYAGLGQGGARF. The CDR3 nucleotides are TGTGCCAGCAGCTATGCGGGACTGGGACAGGGGGGAGCGCGATTC. The full variable domain, with the rest looked up from reference TRBV11-2 and TRBJ2-7, is EAGVAQSPRYKIIEKRQSVAFWCNPISGHATLYWYQQILGQGPKLLIQFQNNGVVDDSQLPKDRFSAERLKGVDSTLKIQPAKLEDSAVYLCASSYAGLGQGGARFGPGTRLTVT.

The chain recombines TRBV4-1 with TRBJ1-2, with 8 bases lining up with TRBD1. Trimming at V came to 0 bases and at J to 7 bases, leaving 7 bases not matched to a gene. Germline V CDR1 and CDR2: MGHRA, YSYEKL. CDR3 length: 15 residues. CDR3 loop: CASSQDLQGAGGYTF. The CDR3 coding sequence is TGCGCCAGCAGCCAAGATCTCCAGGGGGCTGGTGGCTACACCTTC.

This CDR3 reads CAWSRDSDAEAFF. DNA for the CDR3: TGTGCCTGGAGCAGAGACAGTGACGCTGAAGCTTTCTTT. The chain has TRBV30 and TRBJ1-1; tentatively, D is TRBD1 (5 bases). The CDR3 is 13 amino acids. The germline V gene has CDR1 GTSNPN and CDR2 SVGIG (reference sequence). The V end lost 3 bases, the J end lost 6 bases, and 14 bases lay between the germline ends.